The 15 T cell receptor beta chains below were found in one sample sequenced in a study of blood T cell repertoires in COVID-19. The repertoire was sequenced with immunoSEQ multiplex PCR; TCRdb's copy has only in-frame clones and lacks some. The profile shows fewer than 200,000 clones, almost 85% of them singletons. The sequencing sample was made of peripheral blood. The receptor set was obtained from an elderly woman with COVID-19, enrolled during active disease.

J is TRBJ2-3 and V is TRBV5-1; 13 bases are shared with TRBD2. This CDR3 region has 16 residues. V lost 0 bases to trimming and J lost 4 bases; unmatched junction nucleotides: 2. Germline CDR1 is SGHRS and CDR2 is YFSETQ. The CDR3 reads CASSLGLAGGSDTQYF. CDR3 coding DNA: TGCGCCAGCAGCTTGGGACTAGCGGGAGGCTCAGATACGCAGTATTTT.

The genes are TRBV19 and TRBJ2-7; D ambiguous. The CDR3 has 13 residues. The V and J ends lost 9 bases and 0 bases respectively, with 12 bases between them. From germline, CDR1 is LNHDA and CDR2 SQIVND (reference sequence). The CDR3 DNA is TGTGCCAGAGAAGAGTTAGTCTCCTACGAGCAGTACTTC. As protein: CAREELVSYEQYF.

The chain joins TRBV2 to TRBJ1-3; D is unclear. This CDR3 is 16 amino acids long. The germline V gene encodes CDR1 SNHLY and CDR2 FYNNEI. V was clipped by 6 bases and J by 2 bases, with 17 bases between them. The CDR3 is CASSRLGEVAGNTIYF. CDR3 DNA: TGTGCCAGCAGCCGACTGGGAGAGGTGGCTGGAAACACCATATATTTT.

This clone has a single count. The gene calls are TRBV6-9 and TRBJ2-5, with 8 bases aligning to TRBD1. After removal of 6 bases from V and 2 bases from J, the junction contained 8 bases not matched to a gene. Germline-derived CDR1 and CDR2 are MNHGY and SVAAGI. The CDR3 runs 15 residues. CDR3 nucleotides: TGTGCCAGCAGACACCCCCGGGACAGGCAAGAGACCCAGTACTTC. It codes for CASRHPRDRQETQYF.

This chain connects TRBV7-6 to TRBJ2-5, with TRBD2 as a possible D gene (6 bases). The CDR3 totals 13 residues. Germline CDR1 reads SGHVS; CDR2 reads FNYEAQ. Trimming removed 6 bases at V and 4 bases at J, with 12 bases between. This CDR3 is CASRPEGRETQYF. In DNA, the CDR3 is TGTGCCAGCAGACCGGAGGGCCGAGAGACCCAGTACTTC.

This clone has only one observation. The chain carries TRBV19 and TRBJ1-5; 7 bases agree with TRBD1. The CDR3 length is 13 residues. Losses at the gene ends were 8 bases for V and 7 bases for J; bases not matched to a gene: 8. Germline-derived CDR1 and CDR2 are LNHDA and SQIVND (reference sequence). The CDR3 region is CASHDRVGQPQHF. The CDR3 coding sequence is TGTGCCAGTCATGACAGGGTTGGGCAGCCCCAGCATTTT.

V and J are TRBV10-3 and TRBJ2-7, with a possible D match to TRBD2 (5 bases). This CDR3 has 13 amino acids. V was trimmed by 10 bases and J by 2 bases, leaving 15 bases between them. The germline V gene encodes CDR1 ENHRY and CDR2 SYGVKD. CDR3 protein: CATKRLSTYEQYF. As DNA, the CDR3 is TGTGCCACCAAGCGGCTATCCACCTACGAGCAGTACTTC.

The chain uses TRBV5-4 and TRBJ2-7; no definite D call. Germline V gene sequence: CDR1 SGHNT, CDR2 YYREEE (reference sequence). This CDR3 spans 12 amino acids. V dropped 4 bases and J dropped 0 bases, with 5 bases sitting between them. CDR3 in amino acids: CASSLSSYEQYF. CDR3 nucleotides: TGTGCCAGCAGCCTGAGCTCCTACGAGCAGTACTTC.

V gene TRBV7-9 combines with J gene TRBJ2-1; D remains ambiguous. The germline V gene encodes CDR1 SEHNR and CDR2 FQNEAQ (reference sequence). V gave up 4 bases and J gave up 3 bases, with 13 bases separating them. The CDR3 loop spans 15 amino acids. The CDR3 spells CASSSRSAYYNEQFF. The CDR3 DNA is TGTGCCAGCAGCTCTCGGAGCGCGTACTACAATGAGCAGTTCTTC.

The chain joins TRBV19 to TRBJ2-2; 9 nucleotides match TRBD1. The CDR3 contains 15 residues. Unmatched junction bases numbered 6, after V lost 5 bases and J lost 5 bases. Germline V gene lookup returns CDR1 LNHDA and CDR2 SQIVND (reference sequence). The CDR3 coding sequence is TGTGCCAGTAGTTTCCGGGACAGGGTTACCGGGGAGCTGTTTTTT. It encodes CASSFRDRVTGELFF.

This clone showed up just once. CDR3 sequence reads: CASSSSDGIGYTF. The CDR3 DNA sequence: TGTGCCAGCTCATCTTCGGACGGGATTGGCTACACCTTC. The rearrangement links TRBV18 to TRBJ1-2; D is undetermined. The CDR3 runs to 13 residues. V lost 5 bases, J lost 7 bases, and 14 bases lay in between. Germline V gene data show CDR1 as KGHSH and CDR2 as LQKENI.

The chain uses TRBV18 and TRBJ2-7; D might be TRBD2 (5 bases). Per germline, CDR1 KGHSH and CDR2 LQKENI. The CDR3 sequence is 14 residues long. V gave up 3 bases and J gave up 5 bases, with 14 bases separating them. CDR3 DNA: TGTGCCAGCTCACCCGCGGGCGGCCGCCACGAGCAGTACTTC. Residues: CASSPAGGRHEQYF.

The chain joins TRBV27 to TRBJ2-1; TRBD2 might be the D (5 bases). Trimming took off 7 bases at V and 10 bases at J, with 23 bases between the two ends. The CDR3 extends over 15 amino acids. The V gene's germline CDR1 is MNHEY and CDR2 SMNVEV (reference sequence). CDR3 nucleotide sequence: TGTGCCAGCACTCAAGGCCGGTTCTATACTAGGGAGCAGTTCTTC. Translation gives CASTQGRFYTREQFF.

The chain combines TRBV2 with TRBJ2-3, with 9 bases fitting TRBD2. Germline CDR1 and CDR2: SNHLY and FYNNEI. J gave up 2 bases and V 5 bases, and 11 bases lay outside the gene matches. CDR3 size: 17 residues. The CDR3, as DNA: TGTGCCAGCAGTTTTCCGACTAGCGGAATCTACACAGATACGCAGTATTTT. It codes for CASSFPTSGIYTDTQYF.

V usage is TRBV3-1 (or the pseudogene TRBV3-2) and J usage is TRBJ1-1; 8 bases are shared with TRBD1. V was clipped by 4 bases and J by 5 bases; unmatched bases: 3. Germline V lookup: CDR1 LGHDT, CDR2 YNNKEL (reference sequence). The CDR3 sequence is 13 residues long. CDR3 DNA sequence: TGTGCCAGCAGCCCCAGGGGGCGGACTGAAGCTTTCTTT. Protein sequence: CASSPRGRTEAFF.